The 9 T cell receptor beta chains presented below share a single source sample, sequenced in a study of HIV-infected patients and healthy controls. TCRdb used MiXCR to reprocess the 5' RACE reads, holding one entry per CDR3 protein. The table lists almost 65,000 distinct CDR3 sequences, 15% to 20% of them singletons, with more than 1.4% in the top ten. The sequencing sample was made of CD4+ T cells from blood. All receptors derive from a human donor in good health.

This clonotype came up many times. V usage is TRBV6-5 and J usage is TRBJ1-1; the match to TRBD1 covers 7 bases. CDR3 length: 13 residues. V dropped 5 bases and J dropped 6; count of bases not matched to a gene: 6. Germline V lookup: CDR1 MNHEY, CDR2 SVGAGI. DNA of the CDR3: TGTGCCAGCAGTCGTTCAGGGGGATCTGAAGCTTTCTTT. Protein: CASSRSGGSEAFF.

Many counts were recorded for this clonotype. V and J are TRBV10-3 and TRBJ2-1, with D possibly being TRBD2 (6 bases). CDR1 is ENHRY, CDR2 SYGVKD, per germline. The CDR3 sequence is 15 residues long. Trimming removed 2 bases from V and 3 bases from J, with 11 bases in between. CDR3 loop: CAISERASDYNEQFF. Here the CDR3 DNA reads TGTGCCATCAGTGAGAGGGCTAGCGACTACAATGAGCAGTTCTTC.

The chain has TRBV18 and TRBJ2-7, with 12 bases lining up with TRBD1. This CDR3 is 15 amino acids long. Trimming removed 1 base from V and 6 bases from J; junction bases left unmatched: 4. The germline CDR1 and CDR2 sequences are KGHSH and LQKENI. The CDR3 nucleotides read TGTGCCAGCTCACCACAGGGACAGGGGGCATCCGAGCAGTACTTC. Its translation: CASSPQGQGASEQYF.

This chain connects TRBV25-1 to TRBJ1-2; D is unclear. The CDR3 runs 14 residues. Trimming left V 0 bases short and J 8 bases short, with 13 bases between. Germline lookup yields CDR1 MGHDK and CDR2 SYGVNS. CDR3 nucleotides: TGTGCCAGCAGTGAATATTTGGAAGGAAACGGCTACACCTTC. As protein: CASSEYLEGNGYTF.

This clonotype was counted many times. The V and J genes are TRBV12-3 or TRBV12-4 and TRBJ2-3; D unclear. Trimming cost V 3 bases and J 2 bases, with 3 bases left between them. This CDR3 has 12 amino acids. Here the CDR3 reads CASSLNTDTQYF. The CDR3 region has the DNA TGTGCCAGCAGTTTGAACACAGATACGCAGTATTTT.

This clonotype was picked up a small number of times. V usage is TRBV29-1 and J usage is TRBJ2-1; 9 positions agree with TRBD2. This CDR3 has 15 residues. J gave up 5 bases and V 8 bases, and 13 bases lay outside the gene matches. From germline, CDR1 is SQVTM and CDR2 ANQGSEA. The CDR3 loop is CSLAGGSGRDNEQFF. CDR3 nucleotides: TGCAGCCTCGCGGGGGGTAGCGGGAGAGACAATGAGCAGTTCTTC.

The CDR3 DNA sequence: TGCAGCGTTGAACCGACTAGAGAGTTTTCCCCAGATACGCAGTATTTT. This codes for CSVEPTREFSPDTQYF. The chain carries TRBV29-1 and TRBJ2-3, with a possible D match to TRBD2 (6 bases). Germline CDR1 and CDR2: SQVTM and ANQGSEA. The length of the CDR3 is 16 residues. V lost 2 bases and J lost 4, with 19 bases in between.

The chain combines TRBV3-1 with TRBJ2-5; D possibly uses TRBD1 or TRBD2 (5 bases each). The germline gives CDR1 LGHDT, CDR2 YNNKEL (reference sequence). This CDR3 is 15 amino acids long. Deletions cut 5 bases from V and 4 bases from J, with 17 bases between. CDR3 region: CASSMSGGEVETQYF. CDR3 nucleotides: TGTGCCAGCAGCATGAGTGGGGGAGAGGTAGAGACCCAGTACTTC.

The chain uses TRBV11-2 and TRBJ2-5; D remains unclear. V gave up 3 bases and J gave up 4 bases, with 12 bases separating them. Germline V gene sequence: CDR1 SGHAT, CDR2 FQNNGV. The CDR3 consists of 14 residues. CDR3 bases: TGTGCCAGCAGCTTTCTCCTCGTAGGAGAGACCCAGTACTTC. This encodes CASSFLLVGETQYF.